This T cell receptor (beta chain) was obtained from a study of blood T cell repertoires in COVID-19. Study information: Samples representing acute and convalescent COVID-19 were sourced from the United States, Italy and Spain. Sample material is recorded as cDNA or gDNA derived from T cells, B-cell-depleted T cells, or PBMCs.

V was cut by 0 bases and J by 1 base, with 13 bases left in between. CDR1 is SGDLS, CDR2 YYNGEE, per germline. The CDR3 covers 16 residues. Authors' data handling: Scientists estimated how many nucleated cells there were by amplifying reference gene primers. Profiled with immunoSEQ multiplex PCR; TCRdb holds only in-frame clones, not every one. V, J and clone size are those of that table, while D and trimming were read from the DNA. This repertoire shows 80,000 or so clones, about 80% found once; its top ten account for under 5%. The receptor was derived from a woman in her seventies with acute or convalescent COVID-19. The sequenced sample consisted of peripheral blood. V is TRBV9 and J is TRBJ2-5; D gene unclear. CDR3 protein: CASSVAAATVQETQYF. The CDR3, as DNA: TGTGCCAGCAGCGTAGCGGCGGCTACGGTCCAAGAGACCCAGTACTTC.